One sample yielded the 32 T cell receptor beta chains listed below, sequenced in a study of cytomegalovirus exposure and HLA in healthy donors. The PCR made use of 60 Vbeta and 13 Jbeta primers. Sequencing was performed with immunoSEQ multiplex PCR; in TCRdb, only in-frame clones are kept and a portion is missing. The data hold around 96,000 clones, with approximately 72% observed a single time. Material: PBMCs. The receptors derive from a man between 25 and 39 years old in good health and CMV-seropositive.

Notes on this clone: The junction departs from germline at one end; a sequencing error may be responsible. CDR3 amino acids: CSSSLVEQVYEKLFF. As DNA, the CDR3 is TGTTCCAGCAGCTTAGTGGAACAGGTGTATGAAAAACTGTTTTTT. The rearrangement uses TRBV7-9 and TRBJ1-4; tentative D call: TRBD1 (5 bases). Germline V gene sequence: CDR1 SEHNR, CDR2 FQNEAQ (reference sequence). CDR3 size: 15 residues. Supplemented by reference TRBV7-9 and TRBJ1-4, the full variable domain reads DTGVSQNPRHKITKRGQNVTFRCDPISEHNRLYWYRQTLGQGPEFLTYFQNEAQLEKSRLLSDRFSAERPKGSFSTLEIQRTEQGDSAMYLCSSSLVEQVYEKLFFGSGTQLSVL.

The CDR3 DNA reads as TGTGCCACCAGAGGCCCCGAGGGGGTTAGGGCCGACTATGGCTACACCTTC. Encoded protein: CATRGPEGVRADYGYTF. J is TRBJ1-2 and V is TRBV15; maybe TRBD1 (6 bases). Germline loops: CDR1 LNHNV, CDR2 YYDKDF (reference sequence). This CDR3 is built from 17 residues. V lost 6 bases and J lost 3, with 23 bases in between.

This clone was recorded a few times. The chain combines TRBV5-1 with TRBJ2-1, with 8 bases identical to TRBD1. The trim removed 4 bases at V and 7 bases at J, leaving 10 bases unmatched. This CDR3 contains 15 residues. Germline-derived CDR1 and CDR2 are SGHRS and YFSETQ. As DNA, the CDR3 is TGCGCCAGCAGCCCACAGACAGGGGTTCCGAATGAGCAGTTCTTC. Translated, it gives CASSPQTGVPNEQFF.

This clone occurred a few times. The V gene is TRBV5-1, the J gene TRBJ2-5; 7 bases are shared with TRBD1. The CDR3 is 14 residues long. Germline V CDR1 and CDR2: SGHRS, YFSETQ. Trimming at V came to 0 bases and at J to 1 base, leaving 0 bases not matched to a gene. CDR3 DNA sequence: TGCGCCAGCAGCTTGGACAGGGGCCAAGAGACCCAGTACTTC. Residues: CASSLDRGQETQYF.

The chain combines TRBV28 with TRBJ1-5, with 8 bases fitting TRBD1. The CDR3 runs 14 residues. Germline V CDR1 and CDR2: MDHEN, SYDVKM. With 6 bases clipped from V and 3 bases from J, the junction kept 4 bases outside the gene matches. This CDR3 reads CASSRDRNNQPQHF. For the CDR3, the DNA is TGTGCCAGCAGCCGGGACAGGAACAATCAGCCCCAGCATTTT.

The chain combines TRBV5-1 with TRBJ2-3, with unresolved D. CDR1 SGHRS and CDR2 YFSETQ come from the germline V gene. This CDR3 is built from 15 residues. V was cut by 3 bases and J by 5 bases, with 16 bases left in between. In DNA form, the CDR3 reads TGCGCCAGCAGCTCTAGTGAGTATTTTCGAGATACGCAGTATTTT. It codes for CASSSSEYFRDTQYF.

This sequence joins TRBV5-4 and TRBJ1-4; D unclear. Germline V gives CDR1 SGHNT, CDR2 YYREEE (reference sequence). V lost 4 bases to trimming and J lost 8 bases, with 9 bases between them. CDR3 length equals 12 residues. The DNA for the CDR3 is TGTGCCAGCAGCCCCCCCGGGGAAAAACTGTTTTTT. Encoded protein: CASSPPGEKLFF.

CDR3 nucleotides: TGTGCCAGCAGCGTAGGAGGTCGGGACGGGGAGCTGTTTTTT. Protein: CASSVGGRDGELFF. The V gene is TRBV9, the J gene TRBJ2-2; D is perhaps TRBD2 (5 bases). This CDR3 contains 14 residues. CDR1 SGDLS and CDR2 YYNGEE come from the germline V gene. The V end lost 0 bases, the J end lost 7 bases, and 10 bases lay between the germline ends.

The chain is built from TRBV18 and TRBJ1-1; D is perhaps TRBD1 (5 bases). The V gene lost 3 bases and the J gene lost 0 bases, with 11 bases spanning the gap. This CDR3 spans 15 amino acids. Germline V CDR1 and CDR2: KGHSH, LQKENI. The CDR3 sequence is CASSPKTAMNTEAFF. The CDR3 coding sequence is TGTGCCAGCTCACCTAAGACAGCTATGAACACTGAAGCTTTCTTT.

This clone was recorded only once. CDR3 coding DNA: TGCAGCGTTACCACCGGGACACCTCTCTCTGATACGCAGTATTTT. Protein: CSVTTGTPLSDTQYF. The rearrangement links TRBV29-1 to TRBJ2-3; maybe TRBD1 (6 bases). The CDR3 is made up of 15 amino acids. The V gene's germline CDR1 is SQVTM and CDR2 ANQGSEA. Deletions cut 5 bases from V and 6 bases from J, with 21 bases between.

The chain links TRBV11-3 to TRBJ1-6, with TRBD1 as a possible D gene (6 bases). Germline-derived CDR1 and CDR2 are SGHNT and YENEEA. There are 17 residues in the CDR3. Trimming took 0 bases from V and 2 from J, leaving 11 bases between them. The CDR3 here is CASSLDEQGTYNSPLHF. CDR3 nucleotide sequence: TGTGCCAGCAGCTTAGATGAACAGGGAACCTATAATTCACCCCTCCACTTT.

The CDR3 is CASSLLSPNPTDTQYF. Written as DNA, the CDR3 is TGCGCCAGCAGCTTGCTCTCCCCTAACCCCACAGATACGCAGTATTTT. V usage is TRBV5-1 and J usage is TRBJ2-3, with D uncertain. Germline V gene data show CDR1 as SGHRS and CDR2 as YFSETQ. V was trimmed by 1 base and J by 2 bases, leaving 14 bases between them. CDR3 length: 16 amino acids.

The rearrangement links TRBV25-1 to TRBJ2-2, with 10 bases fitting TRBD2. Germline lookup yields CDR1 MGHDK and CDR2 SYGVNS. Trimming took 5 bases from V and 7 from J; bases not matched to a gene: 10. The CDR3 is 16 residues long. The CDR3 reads CASSLERGGVVGELFF. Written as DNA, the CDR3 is TGTGCCAGCAGTTTGGAGCGGGGGGGCGTAGTCGGGGAGCTGTTTTTT.

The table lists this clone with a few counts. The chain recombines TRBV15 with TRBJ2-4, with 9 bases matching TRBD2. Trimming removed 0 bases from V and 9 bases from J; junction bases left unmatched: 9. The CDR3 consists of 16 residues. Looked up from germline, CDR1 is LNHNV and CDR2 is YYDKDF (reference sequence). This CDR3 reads CATSRDTGSGGLIQYF. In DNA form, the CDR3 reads TGTGCCACCAGCAGAGATACGGGTAGCGGGGGCCTCATTCAGTACTTC.

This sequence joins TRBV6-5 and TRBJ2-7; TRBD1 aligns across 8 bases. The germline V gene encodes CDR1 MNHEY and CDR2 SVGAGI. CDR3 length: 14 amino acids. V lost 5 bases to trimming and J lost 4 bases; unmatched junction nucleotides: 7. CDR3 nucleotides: TGTGCCAGCAGTGTCCAGGGGGCGCGGTACGAGCAGTACTTC. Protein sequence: CASSVQGARYEQYF.

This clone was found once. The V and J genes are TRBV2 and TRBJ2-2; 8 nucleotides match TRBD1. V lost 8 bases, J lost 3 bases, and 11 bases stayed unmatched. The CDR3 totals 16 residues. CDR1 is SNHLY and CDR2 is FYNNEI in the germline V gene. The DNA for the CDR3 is TGTGCCAGCGCGGAAACAGGGGGTTTATACACCGGGGAGCTGTTTTTT. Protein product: CASAETGGLYTGELFF. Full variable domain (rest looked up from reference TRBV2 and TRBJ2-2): EPEVTQTPSHQVTQMGQEVILRCVPISNHLYFYWYRQILGQKVEFLVSFYNNEISEKSEIFDDQFSVERPDGSNFTLKIRSTKLEDSAMYFCASAETGGLYTGELFFGEGSRLTVL.

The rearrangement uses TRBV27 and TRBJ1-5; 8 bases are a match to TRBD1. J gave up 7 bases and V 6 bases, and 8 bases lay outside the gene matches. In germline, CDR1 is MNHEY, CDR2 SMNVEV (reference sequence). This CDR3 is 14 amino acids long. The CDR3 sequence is CASSPGQGGQPQHF. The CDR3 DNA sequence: TGTGCCAGCAGCCCTGGACAGGGCGGCCAGCCCCAGCATTTT.

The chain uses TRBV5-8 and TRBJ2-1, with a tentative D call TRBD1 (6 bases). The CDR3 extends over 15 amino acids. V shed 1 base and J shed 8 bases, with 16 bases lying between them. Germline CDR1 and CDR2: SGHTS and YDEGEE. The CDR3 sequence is CASSLSIQGLDEQFF. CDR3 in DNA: TGTGCCAGCAGCTTGTCGATTCAGGGGCTCGATGAGCAGTTCTTC. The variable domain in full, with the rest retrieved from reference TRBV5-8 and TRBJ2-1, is EAGVTQSPTHLIKTRGQQATLRCSPISGHTSVYWYQQALGLGLQFLLWYDEGEERNRGNFPPRFSGRQFPNYSSELNVNALELEDSALYLCASSLSIQGLDEQFFGPGTRLTVL.

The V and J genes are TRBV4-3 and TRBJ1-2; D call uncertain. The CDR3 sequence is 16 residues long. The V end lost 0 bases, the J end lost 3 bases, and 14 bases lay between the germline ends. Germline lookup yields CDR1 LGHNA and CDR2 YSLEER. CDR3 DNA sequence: TGCGCCAGCAGCCAAGACGGTTGGTTCGGGGACTATGGCTACACCTTC. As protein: CASSQDGWFGDYGYTF.

The CDR3 sequence: CASSLGTGWNNEQFF. The CDR3 DNA reads as TGTGCCAGCAGCTTAGGGACAGGGTGGAACAATGAGCAGTTCTTC. This chain connects TRBV7-8 to TRBJ2-1; 8 bases line up with TRBD1. This CDR3 contains 15 residues. Germline V CDR1 and CDR2: SGHVS, FQNEAQ. V shed 1 base, J shed 5 bases, and the junction held 4 bases outside the gene matches. The entire variable domain, with the rest obtained from reference TRBV7-8 and TRBJ2-1, is as follows: GAGVSQSPRYKVAKRGQDVALRCDPISGHVSLFWYQQALGQGPEFLTYFQNEAQLDKSGLPSDRFFAERPEGSVSTLKIQRTQQEDSAVYLCASSLGTGWNNEQFFGPGTRLTVL.

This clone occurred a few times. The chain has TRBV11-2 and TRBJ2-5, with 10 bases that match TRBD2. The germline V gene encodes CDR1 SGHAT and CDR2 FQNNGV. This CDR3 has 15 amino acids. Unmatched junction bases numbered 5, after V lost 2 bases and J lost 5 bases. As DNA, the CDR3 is TGTGCCAGCAGCTTACCAGCGGGGGGGCGTGAGACCCAGTACTTC. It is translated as CASSLPAGGRETQYF.

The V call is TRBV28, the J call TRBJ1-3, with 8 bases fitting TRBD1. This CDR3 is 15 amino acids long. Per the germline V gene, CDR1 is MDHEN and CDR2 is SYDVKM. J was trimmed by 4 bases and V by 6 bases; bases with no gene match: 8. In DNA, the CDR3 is TGTGCCAGCAGCCGCCAGGGGGCGTCGGGAAACACCATATATTTT. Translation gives CASSRQGASGNTIYF.

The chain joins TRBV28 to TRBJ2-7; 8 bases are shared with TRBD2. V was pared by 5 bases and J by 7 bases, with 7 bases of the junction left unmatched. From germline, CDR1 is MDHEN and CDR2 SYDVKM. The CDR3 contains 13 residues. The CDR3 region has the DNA TGTGCCAGCAGTAAGGAGCGGGGGTTAGAGCAGTACTTC. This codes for CASSKERGLEQYF.

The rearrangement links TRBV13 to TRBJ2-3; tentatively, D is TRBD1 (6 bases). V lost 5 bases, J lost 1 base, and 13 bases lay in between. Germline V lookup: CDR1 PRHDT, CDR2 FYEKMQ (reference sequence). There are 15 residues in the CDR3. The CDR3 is CASSTGQLRTDTQYF. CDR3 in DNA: TGTGCCAGCAGCACCGGACAGTTACGCACAGATACGCAGTATTTT.

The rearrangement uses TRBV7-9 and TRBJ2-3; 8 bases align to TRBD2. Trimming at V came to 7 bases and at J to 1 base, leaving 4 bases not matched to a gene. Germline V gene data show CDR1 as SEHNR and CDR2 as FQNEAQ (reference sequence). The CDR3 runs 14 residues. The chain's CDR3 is CASTRAGGTDTQYF. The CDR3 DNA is TGTGCCAGCACCAGAGCGGGGGGCACAGATACGCAGTATTTT.

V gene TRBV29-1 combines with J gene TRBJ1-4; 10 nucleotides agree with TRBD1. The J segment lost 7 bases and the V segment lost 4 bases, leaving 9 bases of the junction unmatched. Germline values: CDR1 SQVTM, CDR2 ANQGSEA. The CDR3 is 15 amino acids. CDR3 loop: CSVAKAGTGVEKLFF. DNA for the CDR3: TGCAGCGTTGCGAAGGCCGGGACAGGGGTTGAAAAACTGTTTTTT.

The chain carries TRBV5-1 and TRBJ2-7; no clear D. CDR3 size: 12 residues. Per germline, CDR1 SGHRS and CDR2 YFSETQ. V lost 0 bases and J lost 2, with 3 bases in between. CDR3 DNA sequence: TGCGCCAGCAGCTTGGGCGCCTACGAGCAGTACTTC. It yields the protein CASSLGAYEQYF.

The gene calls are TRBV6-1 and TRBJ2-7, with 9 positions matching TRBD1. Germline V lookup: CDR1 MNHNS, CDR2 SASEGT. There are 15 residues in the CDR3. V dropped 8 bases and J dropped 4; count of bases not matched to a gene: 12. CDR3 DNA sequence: TGTGCCAGCGACAAGACAGGGGGATTAGGGTACGAGCAGTACTTC. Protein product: CASDKTGGLGYEQYF.

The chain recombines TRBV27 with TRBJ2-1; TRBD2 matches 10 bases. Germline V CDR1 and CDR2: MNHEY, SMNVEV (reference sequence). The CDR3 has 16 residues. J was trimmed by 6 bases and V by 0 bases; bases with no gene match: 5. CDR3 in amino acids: CASSLSGLAGVNEQFF. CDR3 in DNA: TGTGCCAGCAGTTTATCCGGGCTAGCGGGGGTCAATGAGCAGTTCTTC.

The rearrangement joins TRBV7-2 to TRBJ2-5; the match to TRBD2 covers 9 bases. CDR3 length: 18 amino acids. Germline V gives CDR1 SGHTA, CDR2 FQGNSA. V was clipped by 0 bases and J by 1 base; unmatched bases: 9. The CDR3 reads CASSLAPGAGGSQETQYF. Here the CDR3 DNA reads TGTGCCAGCAGCTTAGCCCCGGGGGCGGGGGGGTCCCAAGAGACCCAGTACTTC.

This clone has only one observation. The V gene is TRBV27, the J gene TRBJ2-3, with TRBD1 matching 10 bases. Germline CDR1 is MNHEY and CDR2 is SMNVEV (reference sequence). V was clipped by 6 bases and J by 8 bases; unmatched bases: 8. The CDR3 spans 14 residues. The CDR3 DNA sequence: TGTGCCAGCAGCTGGGACAGGGGAGCAGGTACGCAGTATTTT. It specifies CASSWDRGAGTQYF.

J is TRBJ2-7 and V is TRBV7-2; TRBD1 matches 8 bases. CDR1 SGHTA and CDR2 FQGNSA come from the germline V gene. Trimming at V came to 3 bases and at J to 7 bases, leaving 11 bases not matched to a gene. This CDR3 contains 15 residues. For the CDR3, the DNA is TGTGCCAGCAGCTTTCCCGGGACAGGTCCCCCAGAGCAGTACTTC. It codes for CASSFPGTGPPEQYF.